The clone carrying this T cell receptor beta chain was found many times. Its target is not known. Diagnosis rested on symptoms, serum thyroxine and TRAb, thyroid ultrasound, and orbital computed tomography. Researchers amplified the TCR beta CDR3 regions from RNA transcripts. TCR CDR3 regions were first amplified by RT-PCR with HTBI primers. MiXCR, applied by TCRdb to the multiplex PCR reads, yields one record per CDR3 protein. The table shows roughly 520,000 distinct CDR3 sequences, with roughly 24% occurring only once. The V end lost 7 bases, the J end lost 4 bases, and 17 bases lay between the germline ends. CDR1 is MNHEY, CDR2 SVGEGT, per germline. The CDR3 covers 16 residues. This record belongs to a study of T cells in Graves' hyperthyroidism and ophthalmopathy. Looking at the study overall: It was at initial diagnosis, before any treatment, that peripheral blood was collected. Overall study results and limits: Ophthalmopathy prediction by the model preceded onset by a median about 6.5 months.

Sequenced sample: blood. This chain joins TRBV6-2 or TRBV6-3 and TRBJ2-6, with TRBD2 as a possible D gene (6 bases). This TCR was recovered from a woman in her twenties or thirties with Graves' ophthalmopathy. CDR3 sequence: CASIRDSAFGANVLTF. CDR3 coding DNA: TGTGCCAGCATCCGGGACTCGGCTTTCGGGGCCAACGTCCTGACTTTC.